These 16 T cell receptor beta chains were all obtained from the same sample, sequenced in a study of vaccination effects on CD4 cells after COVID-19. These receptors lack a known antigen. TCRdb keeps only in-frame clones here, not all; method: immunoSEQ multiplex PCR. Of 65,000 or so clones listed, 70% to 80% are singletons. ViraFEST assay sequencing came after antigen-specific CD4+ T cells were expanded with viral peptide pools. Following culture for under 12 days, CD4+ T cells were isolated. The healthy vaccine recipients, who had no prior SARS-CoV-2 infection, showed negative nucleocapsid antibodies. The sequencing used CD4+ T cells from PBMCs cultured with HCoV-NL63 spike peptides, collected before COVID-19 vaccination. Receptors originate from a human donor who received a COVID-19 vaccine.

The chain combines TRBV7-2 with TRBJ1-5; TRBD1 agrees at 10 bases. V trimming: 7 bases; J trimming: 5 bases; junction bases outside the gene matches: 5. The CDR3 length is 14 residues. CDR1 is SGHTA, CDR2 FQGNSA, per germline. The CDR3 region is CASTPGQGYQPQHF. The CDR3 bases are TGTGCCAGCACCCCGGGACAGGGGTATCAGCCCCAGCATTTT.

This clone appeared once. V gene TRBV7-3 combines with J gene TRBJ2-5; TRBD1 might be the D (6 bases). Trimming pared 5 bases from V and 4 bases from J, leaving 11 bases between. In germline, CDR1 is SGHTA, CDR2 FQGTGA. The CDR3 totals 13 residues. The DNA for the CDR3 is TGTGCCAGCAGCCAGGACAGAGGAGAGACCCAGTACTTC. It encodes CASSQDRGETQYF.

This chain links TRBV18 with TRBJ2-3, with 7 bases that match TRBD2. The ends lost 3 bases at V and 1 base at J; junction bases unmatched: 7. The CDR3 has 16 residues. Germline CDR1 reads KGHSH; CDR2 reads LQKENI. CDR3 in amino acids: CASSPSPSGGTDTQYF. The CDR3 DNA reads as TGTGCCAGCTCACCCTCCCCTAGCGGTGGCACAGATACGCAGTATTTT.

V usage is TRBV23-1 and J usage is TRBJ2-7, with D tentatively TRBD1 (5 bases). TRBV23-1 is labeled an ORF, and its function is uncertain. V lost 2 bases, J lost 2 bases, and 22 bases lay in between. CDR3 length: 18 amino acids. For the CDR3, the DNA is TGCGCCAGCAGTCAAAGTTCCCTGGGGCCAGAGGCTACCTACGAGCAGTACGTC. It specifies CASSQSSLGPEATYEQYV.

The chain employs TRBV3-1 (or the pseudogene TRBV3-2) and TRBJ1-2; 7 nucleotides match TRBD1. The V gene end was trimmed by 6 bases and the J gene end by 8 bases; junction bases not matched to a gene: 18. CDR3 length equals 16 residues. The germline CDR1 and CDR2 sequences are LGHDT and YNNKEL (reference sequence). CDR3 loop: CASSIRGQGGAGGYTF. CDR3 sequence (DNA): TGTGCCAGCAGTATAAGGGGGCAAGGGGGCGCGGGCGGCTACACCTTC.

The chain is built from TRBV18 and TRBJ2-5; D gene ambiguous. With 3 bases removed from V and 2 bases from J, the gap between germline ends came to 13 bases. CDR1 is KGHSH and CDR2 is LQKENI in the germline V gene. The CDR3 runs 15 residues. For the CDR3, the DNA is TGTGCCAGCTCACCCCGAGAAACACCTCAAGAGACCCAGTACTTC. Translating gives CASSPRETPQETQYF.

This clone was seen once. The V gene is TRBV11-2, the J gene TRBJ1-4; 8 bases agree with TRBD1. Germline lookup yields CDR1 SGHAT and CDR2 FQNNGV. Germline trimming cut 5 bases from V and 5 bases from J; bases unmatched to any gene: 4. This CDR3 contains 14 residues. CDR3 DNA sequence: TGTGCCAGCAGCATGAGACAGGGGAATGAAAAACTGTTTTTT. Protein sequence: CASSMRQGNEKLFF.

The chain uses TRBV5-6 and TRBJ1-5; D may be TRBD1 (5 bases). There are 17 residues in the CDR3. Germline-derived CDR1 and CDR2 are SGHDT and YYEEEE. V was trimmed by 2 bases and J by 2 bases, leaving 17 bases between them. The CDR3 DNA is TGTGCCAGCAGCTTCTTTCAGGGACCGTACGGCAATCAGCCCCAGCATTTT. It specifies CASSFFQGPYGNQPQHF.

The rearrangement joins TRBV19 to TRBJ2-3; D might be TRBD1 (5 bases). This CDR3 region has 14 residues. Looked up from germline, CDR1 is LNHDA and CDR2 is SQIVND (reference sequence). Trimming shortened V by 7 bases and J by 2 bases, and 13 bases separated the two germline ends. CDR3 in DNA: TGTGCCAGTACCCAGGGCTACTACACAGATACGCAGTATTTT. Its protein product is CASTQGYYTDTQYF. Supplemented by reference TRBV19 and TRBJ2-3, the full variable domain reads DGGITQSPKYLFRKEGQNVTLSCEQNLNHDAMYWYRQDPGQGLRLIYYSQIVNDFQKGDIAEGYSVSREKKESFPLTVTSAQKNPTAFYLCASTQGYYTDTQYFGPGTRLTVL.

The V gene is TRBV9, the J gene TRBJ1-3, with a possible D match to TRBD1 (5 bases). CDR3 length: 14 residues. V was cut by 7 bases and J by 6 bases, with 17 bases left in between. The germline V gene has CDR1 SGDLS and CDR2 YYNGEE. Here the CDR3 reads CASAGTVGANTIYF. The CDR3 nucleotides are TGTGCCAGCGCCGGCACGGTCGGGGCAAACACCATATATTTT.

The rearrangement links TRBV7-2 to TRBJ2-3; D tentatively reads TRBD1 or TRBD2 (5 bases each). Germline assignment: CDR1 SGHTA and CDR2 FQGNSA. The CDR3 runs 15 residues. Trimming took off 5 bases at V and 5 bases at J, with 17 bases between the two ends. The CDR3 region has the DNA TGTGCCAGCAGCCCGAACATCGCAGGGAGAGATACGCAGTATTTT. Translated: CASSPNIAGRDTQYF.

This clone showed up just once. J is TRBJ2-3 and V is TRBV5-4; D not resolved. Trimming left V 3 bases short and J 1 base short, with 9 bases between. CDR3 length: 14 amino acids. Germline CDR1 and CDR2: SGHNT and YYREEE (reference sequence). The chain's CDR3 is CASSSVGRTDTQYF. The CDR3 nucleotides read TGTGCCAGCAGCTCTGTTGGGCGCACAGATACGCAGTATTTT.

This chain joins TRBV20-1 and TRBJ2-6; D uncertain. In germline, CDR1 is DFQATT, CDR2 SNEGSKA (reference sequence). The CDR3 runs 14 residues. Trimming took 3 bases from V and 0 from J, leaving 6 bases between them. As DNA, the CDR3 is TGCAGTGCTAGTAGCAGCTCTGGGGCCAACGTCCTGACTTTC. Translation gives CSASSSSGANVLTF.

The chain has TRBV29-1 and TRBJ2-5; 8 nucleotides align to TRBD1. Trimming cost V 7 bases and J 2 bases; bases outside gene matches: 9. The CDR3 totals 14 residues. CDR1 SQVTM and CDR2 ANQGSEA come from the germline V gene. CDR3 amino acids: CSADPGQEQETQYF. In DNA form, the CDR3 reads TGCAGCGCCGACCCGGGACAGGAGCAAGAGACCCAGTACTTC.

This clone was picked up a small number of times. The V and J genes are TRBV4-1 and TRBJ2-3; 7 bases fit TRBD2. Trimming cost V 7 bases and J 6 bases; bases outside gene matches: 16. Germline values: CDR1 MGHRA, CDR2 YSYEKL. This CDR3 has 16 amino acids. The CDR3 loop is CASTLKFLGTNDTQYF. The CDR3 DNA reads TGCGCCAGCACCCTAAAATTCCTCGGGACTAACGATACGCAGTATTTT.

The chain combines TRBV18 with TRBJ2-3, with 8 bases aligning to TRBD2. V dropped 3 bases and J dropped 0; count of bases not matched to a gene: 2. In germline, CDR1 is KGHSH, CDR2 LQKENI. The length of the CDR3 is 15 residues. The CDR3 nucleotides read TGTGCCAGCTCACCCACGGGGGGGAGCACAGATACGCAGTATTTT. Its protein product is CASSPTGGSTDTQYF.